Below, 23 T cell receptor beta chains from the same sample are listed, as sequenced in a study of neurological immune-mediated disorders. TCRdb redid the calling of the 5' RACE reads with MiXCR, one entry per CDR3 protein. The sample has 55,000 to 75,000 distinct CDR3 sequences, roughly 13% seen once. The sample's time point: longitudinal time-point 1 (baseline). The sample was PBMCs. The source of these receptors is a female donor with HTLV-1-associated myelopathy (HAM/TSP).

The chain carries TRBV12-3 or TRBV12-4 and TRBJ1-1; D might be TRBD1 (6 bases). There are 12 residues in the CDR3. V lost 5 bases to trimming and J lost 11 bases, with 15 bases between them. CDR3 nucleotide sequence: TGTGCCAGCAGTGTATTACAGGGAGTGGCTTTCTTT. Translated: CASSVLQGVAFF.

This clonotype was seen many times. V usage is TRBV12-3 or TRBV12-4 and J usage is TRBJ2-7; tentative D call: TRBD1 (6 bases). Trimming pared 5 bases from V and 2 bases from J, leaving 13 bases between. The CDR3 sequence is 14 residues long. The CDR3 spells CASSPGQSTYEQYF. The CDR3 DNA reads as TGTGCCAGCAGTCCAGGACAGTCTACCTACGAGCAGTACTTC.

This clonotype was seen many times. This chain connects TRBV4-1 to TRBJ2-7, with 8 bases fitting TRBD1. Germline loops: CDR1 MGHRA, CDR2 YSYEKL. This CDR3 is 14 amino acids long. Unmatched junction bases numbered 4, after V lost 3 bases and J lost 3 bases. The CDR3 sequence: CASSHRTGIYEQYF. CDR3 bases: TGCGCCAGCAGCCACAGGACAGGGATCTACGAGCAGTACTTC.

This clonotype came up many times. This chain links TRBV5-1 with TRBJ1-4; D is unclear. Trimming left V 6 bases short and J 5 bases short, with 20 bases between. Germline loops: CDR1 SGHRS, CDR2 YFSETQ. The CDR3 length is 16 residues. CDR3 protein: CASTQSGSPGNEKLFF. In DNA, the CDR3 is TGCGCCAGCACCCAATCGGGGAGCCCAGGAAATGAAAAACTGTTTTTT.

This clonotype was detected many times. This sequence joins TRBV5-1 and TRBJ2-3, with a tentative D call TRBD2 (6 bases). Germline CDR1 SGHRS, CDR2 YFSETQ. The CDR3 has 17 residues. V lost 0 bases and J lost 5, with 19 bases in between. Written as DNA, the CDR3 is TGCGCCAGCAGCTTGGGAGTCGGGGGAGCCATGGGAGATACGCAGTATTTT. Translating gives CASSLGVGGAMGDTQYF.

This clonotype was picked up many times. The rearrangement uses TRBV6-5 and TRBJ2-1, with TRBD1 matching 11 bases. Germline V gene data show CDR1 as MNHEY and CDR2 as SVGAGI. V was clipped by 6 bases and J by 5 bases; unmatched bases: 6. This CDR3 is 15 amino acids long. CDR3 in DNA: TGTGCCAGCAGGTTCTGGGACAGGGGGGACAATGAGCAGTTCTTC. This gives the protein CASRFWDRGDNEQFF.

This clonotype has a count of ten or more. The chain uses TRBV20-1 and TRBJ1-1; no definite D call. Trimming took 5 bases from V and 2 from J, leaving 12 bases between them. There are 13 residues in the CDR3. CDR1 and CDR2 from the germline V gene are DFQATT and SNEGSKA (reference sequence). The CDR3 sequence: CSAAPPLNTEAFF. CDR3 nucleotides: TGCAGTGCTGCCCCCCCACTAAACACTGAAGCTTTCTTT.

At least ten counts were recorded for this clonotype. The gene calls are TRBV5-1 and TRBJ2-6; tentatively, D is TRBD2 (5 bases). Trimming shortened V by 5 bases and J by 2 bases, and 11 bases separated the two germline ends. Germline V CDR1 and CDR2: SGHRS, YFSETQ. CDR3 size: 15 residues. DNA of the CDR3: TGCGCCAGCAGTTCCGGGGTTACTGGGGCCAACGTCCTGACTTTC. Its protein product is CASSSGVTGANVLTF.

This clonotype was seen repeatedly, ten times or more. This chain joins TRBV9 and TRBJ2-3; 8 bases line up with TRBD2. CDR3 size: 16 residues. In germline, CDR1 is SGDLS, CDR2 YYNGEE. J gave up 6 bases and V 4 bases, and 13 bases lay outside the gene matches. The CDR3: CASSSSPGRAADTQYF. DNA of the CDR3: TGTGCCAGCAGCAGCTCGCCCGGGAGGGCGGCCGATACGCAGTATTTT.

This clonotype was counted at least ten times. The chain carries TRBV5-5 and TRBJ1-1; 8 nucleotides match TRBD1. The V gene end was trimmed by 2 bases and the J gene end by 5 bases; junction bases not matched to a gene: 5. This CDR3 comprises 14 residues. Germline V CDR1 and CDR2: SGHKS, YYEKEE (reference sequence). The CDR3 is CASSFGQGRTEAFF. For the CDR3, the DNA is TGTGCCAGCAGCTTCGGACAGGGAAGAACTGAAGCTTTCTTT.

This clonotype showed up many times. The rearrangement uses TRBV5-1 and TRBJ2-7; D might be TRBD1 (6 bases). The ends were cut back, 0 bases at V and 5 bases at J, with 9 bases in the middle. Germline CDR1 and CDR2: SGHRS and YFSETQ. CDR3 length: 13 amino acids. The CDR3 nucleotides are TGCGCCAGCAGCTTGGCCAGGGGCGACGAGCAGTACTTC. It encodes CASSLARGDEQYF.

This clonotype has ten or more counts. The chain recombines TRBV29-1 with TRBJ2-3, with 9 bases matching TRBD2. The CDR3 is 15 residues long. CDR1 is SQVTM and CDR2 is ANQGSEA in the germline V gene. With V trimmed by 6 bases and J by 2 bases, 9 bases remained unmatched. The CDR3 sequence: CSVPNLAGVTDTQYF. CDR3 DNA sequence: TGCAGCGTCCCTAACTTAGCGGGGGTCACAGATACGCAGTATTTT.

This clonotype was seen at least ten times. V is TRBV7-2 and J is TRBJ2-1; possible D gene TRBD2, 5 bases. Trimming took 1 base from V and 2 from J, leaving 6 bases between them. This CDR3 comprises 14 residues. CDR1 and CDR2 (germline): SGHTA, FQGNSA. The CDR3 bases are TGTGCCAGCAGCTTAGAACTAGCCTACAATGAGCAGTTCTTC. This sequence encodes CASSLELAYNEQFF.

This clonotype was found many times. V gene TRBV20-1 combines with J gene TRBJ2-1, with 12 bases matching TRBD2. The ends lost 1 base at V and 2 bases at J; junction bases unmatched: 3. Germline V CDR1 and CDR2: DFQATT, SNEGSKA (reference sequence). This CDR3 has 16 amino acids. CDR3 sequence (DNA): TGCAGTGCTAGAGGTCTAGCGGGGGGGCCCTACAATGAGCAGTTCTTC. Its translation: CSARGLAGGPYNEQFF.

This clonotype was recorded at least ten times. This chain joins TRBV29-1 and TRBJ2-1; D possibly corresponds to TRBD1 (7 bases). The CDR3 has 15 amino acids. The V gene's germline CDR1 is SQVTM and CDR2 ANQGSEA. V was trimmed by 5 bases and J by 3 bases, leaving 17 bases between them. The CDR3 nucleotides are TGCAGCGTTAGTAGGAGGGGACAGAACTACAATGAGCAGTTCTTC. Residues: CSVSRRGQNYNEQFF.

This clonotype was recorded at least ten times. The CDR3 protein is CASSPRDGTGEGYTF. CDR3 coding DNA: TGTGCCAGCAGTCCCAGGGATGGGACAGGGGAGGGCTACACCTTC. V is TRBV12-3 or TRBV12-4 and J is TRBJ1-2; TRBD1 matches at 10 bases. Unmatched junction bases numbered 11, after V lost 5 bases and J lost 8 bases. CDR3 size: 15 residues.

This clonotype showed up many times. The J gene is TRBJ2-1, the V gene TRBV10-3; 8 bases are shared with TRBD2. The V gene end was trimmed by 10 bases and the J gene end by 1 base; junction bases not matched to a gene: 3. CDR3 length: 13 residues. Germline V lookup: CDR1 ENHRY, CDR2 SYGVKD. CDR3: CASGGRSYNEQFF. The CDR3 DNA reads as TGTGCCAGCGGGGGGCGATCCTACAATGAGCAGTTCTTC.

This clonotype has at least ten counts. The chain joins TRBV20-1 to TRBJ1-5, with 10 positions matching TRBD1. The CDR3 length is 13 residues. Germline V lookup: CDR1 DFQATT, CDR2 SNEGSKA (reference sequence). Trimming at V came to 5 bases and at J to 6 bases, leaving 4 bases not matched to a gene. The DNA for the CDR3 is TGCAGTGCTTTTCGGGACAGGGGTCAGCCCCAGCATTTT. Its protein product is CSAFRDRGQPQHF.

The sample holds many counts of this clonotype. The chain employs TRBV5-1 and TRBJ2-2; 7 bases align to TRBD1. V was clipped by 2 bases and J by 2 bases; unmatched bases: 6. Germline V gives CDR1 SGHRS, CDR2 YFSETQ. CDR3 length: 16 residues. CDR3 DNA sequence: TGCGCCAGCAGCTTTCTAGGGGGCATTAACACCGGGGAGCTGTTTTTT. This gives the protein CASSFLGGINTGELFF.

Of note for this clonotype: Just one base apart from a much larger clone, this may be a read error. The chain carries TRBV6-5 and TRBJ1-1; no clear D. The CDR3 loop spans 14 amino acids. Germline V gene data show CDR1 as MNHEY and CDR2 as SVGAGI. The chain's CDR3 is CDSSYYREGPEAFF. The CDR3 coding sequence is TGTGACAGCAGTTACTATCGGGAAGGTCCTGAAGCTTTCTTT.

V usage is TRBV19 and J usage is TRBJ2-4; D not resolved. The CDR3 extends over 14 amino acids. V shed 3 bases and J shed 4 bases, with 10 bases lying between them. In germline, CDR1 is LNHDA, CDR2 SQIVND (reference sequence). Here the CDR3 reads CASSIGAQKNIQYF. The CDR3, as DNA: TGTGCCAGTAGTATTGGCGCCCAAAAAAACATTCAGTACTTC.

With regard to this clonotype: A much larger clone differs by one base, so this may be a read error. V gene TRBV7-9 combines with J gene TRBJ2-1, with 11 positions matching TRBD2. The length of the CDR3 is 16 residues. After removal of 5 bases from V and 9 bases from J, the junction contained 12 bases not matched to a gene. CDR1 SEHNR and CDR2 FQNEAQ come from the germline V gene (reference sequence). The CDR3: CASSRPGLAGGGEQFF. CDR3 nucleotide sequence: TGTGCCAGCAGCCGCCCGGGGCTAGCGGGGGGCGGTGAGCAGTTCTTC. Full variable domain (remainder filled in from reference TRBV7-9 and TRBJ2-1): DTGVSQNPRHKITKRGQNVTFRCDPISEHNRLYWYRQTLGQGPEFLTYFQNEAQLEKSRLLSDRFSAERPKGSFSTLEIQRTEQGDSAMYLCASSRPGLAGGGEQFFGPGTRLTVL.

The CDR3 is CASSFRTGEHRELFF. The CDR3 DNA reads as TGTGCCAGCAGTTTCCGGACCGGCGAACACCGGGAGCTGTTTTTT. V gene TRBV27 combines with J gene TRBJ2-2; D remains unclear. V lost 3 bases, J lost 9 bases, and 17 bases lay in between. The CDR3 totals 15 residues. CDR1 and CDR2 from the germline V gene are MNHEY and SMNVEV (reference sequence).